This entry is about one T cell receptor (beta chain). The antigen is not known. This sample was taken from a study of CD4+ T cells in melanoma. The V and J ends lost 4 bases and 2 bases, in that order; junction bases with no gene match: 5. The CDR3 spans 14 residues. Germline values: CDR1 KGHSH, CDR2 LQKENI. This table comes from immunoSEQ multiplex PCR, and its TCRdb copy is limited to in-frame clones, with some not included. The data hold 20,000 to 25,000 clones, with around 80% observed a single time. Overall study results and limits: CD8+ T cell, macrophage and B cell function reportedly correlated with neoantigen-specific CD4+ T cells. Neoantigen-specific CD4+ T cells in melanoma reportedly had diverse differentiation states.

The origin of this receptor is a human donor with melanoma. The chain carries TRBV18 and TRBJ2-7, with 7 bases that match TRBD1. CDR3 sequence (DNA): TGTGCCAGCTCACAGGGACAGACAACCTACGAGCAGTACTTC. Translation gives CASSQGQTTYEQYF.